The clone carrying this T cell receptor beta chain turned up a few times. Its antigen is undetermined. The sample comes from a study of T cell repertoires in cytomegalovirus infection. Study details: Recently identified HLA-C-restricted CMV epitopes and well-studied HLA-B-restricted CMV epitopes were used by the study. Indications came from public TCR beta signatures; they pointed to CMV infection and to a matching HLA type.

TCRdb independently ran MiXCR on the reads; one entry per CDR3 protein. The sample has around 81,000 distinct CDR3 sequences, roughly 39% seen once. Trimming left V 2 bases short and J 0 bases short, with 10 bases between. The CDR3 runs to 15 residues. The germline V gene encodes CDR1 MNHEY and CDR2 SVGAGI. Points from the study as a whole: The ex vivo response was dominated by HLA-C-restricted CMV-specific TCR beta clonotypes.

The chain joins TRBV6-5 to TRBJ1-1; D gene ambiguous. The TCR was taken from a human donor in good health (CMV status not recorded). Some clones in this sample may be carry-over from other donors' samples. This sample comprised CD8+ T cells from cultured PBMCs, obtained from culture after CMV antigen stimulation. CDR3 sequence reads: CASSYRGNLNTEAFF. In DNA, the CDR3 is TGTGCCAGCAGTTACCGGGGTAACCTGAACACTGAAGCTTTCTTT.